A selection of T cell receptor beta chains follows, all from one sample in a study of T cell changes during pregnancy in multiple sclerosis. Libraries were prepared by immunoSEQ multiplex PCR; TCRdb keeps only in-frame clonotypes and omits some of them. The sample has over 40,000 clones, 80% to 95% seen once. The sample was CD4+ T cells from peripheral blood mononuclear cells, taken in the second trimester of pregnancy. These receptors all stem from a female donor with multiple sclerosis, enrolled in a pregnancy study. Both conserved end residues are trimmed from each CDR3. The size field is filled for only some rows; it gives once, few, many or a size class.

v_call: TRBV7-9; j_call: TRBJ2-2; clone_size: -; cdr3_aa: ASSTASGVPRGRTGELF
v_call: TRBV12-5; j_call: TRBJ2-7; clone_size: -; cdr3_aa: ASGPRTSGSYEQY
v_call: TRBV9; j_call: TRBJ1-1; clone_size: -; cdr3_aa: ASSKGGRGEAF
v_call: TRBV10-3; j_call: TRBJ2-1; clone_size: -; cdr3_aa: AISEKEAAGDSYNEQF
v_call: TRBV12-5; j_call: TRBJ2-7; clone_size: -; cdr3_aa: ASGLDSSYEQY
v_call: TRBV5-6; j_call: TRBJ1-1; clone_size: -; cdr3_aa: ASSRTVYLPEAF
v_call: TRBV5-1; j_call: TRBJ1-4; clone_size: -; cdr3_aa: ASSLAGGQEKLF
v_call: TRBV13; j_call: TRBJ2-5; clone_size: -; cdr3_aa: ASSLVQGSGVSRETQY
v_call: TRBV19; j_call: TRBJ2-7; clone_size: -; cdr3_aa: ASSQGHEQY
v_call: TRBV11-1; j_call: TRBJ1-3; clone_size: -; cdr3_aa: ASSSPTGSGNTIY
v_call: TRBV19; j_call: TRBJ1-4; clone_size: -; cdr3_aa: ASKGATNEKLF
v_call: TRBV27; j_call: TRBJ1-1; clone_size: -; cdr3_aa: ASSLSGRGRTEAF
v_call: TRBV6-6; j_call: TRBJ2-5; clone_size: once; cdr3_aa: ASSRTQETQY
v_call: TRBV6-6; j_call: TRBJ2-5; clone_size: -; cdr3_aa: ASSHPGQQETQY
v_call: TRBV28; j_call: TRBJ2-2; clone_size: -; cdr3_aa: ASSLSGTGGTGELF
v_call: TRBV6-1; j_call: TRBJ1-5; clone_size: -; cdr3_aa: ASIESTYDRQPQH
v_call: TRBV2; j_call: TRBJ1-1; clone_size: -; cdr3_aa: ASSELGGLGEAF
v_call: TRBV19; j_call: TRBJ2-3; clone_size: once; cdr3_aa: ASSLPGTDTQY
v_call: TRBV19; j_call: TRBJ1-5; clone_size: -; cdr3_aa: ASSLGRGDNQPQH
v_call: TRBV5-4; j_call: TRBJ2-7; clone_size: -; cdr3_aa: ASSLVPSGGKVSYEQY
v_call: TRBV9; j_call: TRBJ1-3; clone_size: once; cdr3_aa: ASSVRGTGFPGNTIY
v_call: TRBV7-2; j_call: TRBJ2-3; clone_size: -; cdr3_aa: ASSLDRFTDTQY